This TCR beta chain was sequenced in a study of blood T cells in healthy people across ages. Primers used in a second PCR of roughly 6 to 12 cycles were a sample-barcoded 5' primer and a J-beta primer mix. TCRdb used MiXCR to reprocess the 5' RACE reads, holding one entry per CDR3 protein. The data contain 800,000 to 900,000 distinct CDR3 sequences, roughly 60% of them singletons. Germline CDR1 SGHNT, CDR2 YENEEA. V lost 5 bases and J lost 5; bases outside the gene matches: 7. The CDR3 has 15 residues. The receptor's source is a man aged 25 to 40 in good health. V usage is TRBV11-3 and J usage is TRBJ2-2; 8 bases match TRBD1. The specimen was blood. For the CDR3, the DNA is TGTGCCAGCAGCCACTTAACAGGGGGGACCGGGGAGCTGTTTTTT. It is translated as CASSHLTGGTGELFF.